The text below deals with one T cell receptor beta chain. Its antigen remains unidentified. The sample comes from a study of T cell responses to AZD1222 COVID-19 vaccine. Study-level results: In a largely white British group with more females than males, clonal diversity was possibly underestimated. Regions 160-218 and 743-854 dominated among vaccine-associated CD4 TCRs spanning spike. Baseline antibody screening turned up just a handful of seropositive AZD1222 recipients.

CDR3 length: 14 amino acids. Trimming removed 1 base at V and 4 bases at J, with 10 bases between. Germline V gene sequence: CDR1 LGHDT, CDR2 YNNKEL (reference sequence). The assay was immunoSEQ multiplex PCR, and TCRdb's table has in-frame clones only and misses some. Of around 130,000 clones listed, around nine tenths are singletons. The source material was peripheral blood, sampled 28 days after the second dose of the MenACWY control vaccine. The rearrangement links TRBV3-1 (or the pseudogene TRBV3-2) to TRBJ2-5; D is ambiguous. The sequence came from an adult who received the MenACWY meningococcal vaccine as a control. For the CDR3, the DNA is TGTGCCAGCAGCCAAGGTTTCAGACCAGAGACCCAGTACTTC. This codes for CASSQGFRPETQYF.